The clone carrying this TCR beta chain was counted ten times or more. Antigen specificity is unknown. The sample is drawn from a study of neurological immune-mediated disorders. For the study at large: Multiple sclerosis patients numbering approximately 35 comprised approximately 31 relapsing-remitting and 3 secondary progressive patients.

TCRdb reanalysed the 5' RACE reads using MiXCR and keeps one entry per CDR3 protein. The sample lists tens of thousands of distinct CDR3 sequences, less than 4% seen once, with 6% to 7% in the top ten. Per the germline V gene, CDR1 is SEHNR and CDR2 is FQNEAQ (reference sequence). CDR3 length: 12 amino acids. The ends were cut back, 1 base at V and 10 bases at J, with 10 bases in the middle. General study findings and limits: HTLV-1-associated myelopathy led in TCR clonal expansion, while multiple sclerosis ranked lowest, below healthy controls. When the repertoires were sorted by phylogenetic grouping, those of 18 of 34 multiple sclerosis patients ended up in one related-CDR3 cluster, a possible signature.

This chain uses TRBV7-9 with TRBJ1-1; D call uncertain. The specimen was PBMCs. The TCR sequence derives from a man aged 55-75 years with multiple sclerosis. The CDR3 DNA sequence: TGTGCCAGCAGCTTAGGGGAGCCTGTAGCTTTCTTT. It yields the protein CASSLGEPVAFF.